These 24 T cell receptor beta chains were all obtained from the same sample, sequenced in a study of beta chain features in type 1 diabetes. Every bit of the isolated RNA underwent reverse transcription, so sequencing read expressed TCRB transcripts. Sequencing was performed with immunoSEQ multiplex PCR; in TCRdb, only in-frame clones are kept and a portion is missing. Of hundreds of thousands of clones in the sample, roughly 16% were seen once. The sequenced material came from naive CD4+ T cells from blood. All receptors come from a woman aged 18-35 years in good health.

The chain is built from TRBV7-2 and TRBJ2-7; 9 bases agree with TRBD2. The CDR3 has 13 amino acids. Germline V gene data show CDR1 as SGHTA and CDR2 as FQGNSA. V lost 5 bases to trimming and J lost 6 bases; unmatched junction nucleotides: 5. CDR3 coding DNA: TGTGCCAGCAGCCCGGGACTAGCAGTCGAGCAGTACTTC. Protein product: CASSPGLAVEQYF.

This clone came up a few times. The CDR3 spells CASSLKGHSYEQYF. The CDR3 nucleotides read TGTGCCAGCAGCTTAAAAGGACATAGCTACGAGCAGTACTTC. This chain uses TRBV7-2 with TRBJ2-7, with a possible D match to TRBD1 (5 bases). The germline V gene encodes CDR1 SGHTA and CDR2 FQGNSA. Trimming cost V 2 bases and J 3 bases, with 11 bases left between them. The CDR3 consists of 14 residues.

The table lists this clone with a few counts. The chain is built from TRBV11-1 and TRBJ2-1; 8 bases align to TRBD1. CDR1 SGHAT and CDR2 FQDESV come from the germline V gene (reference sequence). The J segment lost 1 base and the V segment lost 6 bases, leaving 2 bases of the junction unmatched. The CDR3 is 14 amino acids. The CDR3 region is CASRDRASYNEQFF. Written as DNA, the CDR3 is TGTGCCAGCAGGGACAGGGCGTCCTACAATGAGCAGTTCTTC.

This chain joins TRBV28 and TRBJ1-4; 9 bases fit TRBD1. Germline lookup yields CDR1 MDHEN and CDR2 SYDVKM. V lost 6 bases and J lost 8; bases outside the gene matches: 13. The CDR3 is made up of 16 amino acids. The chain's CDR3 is CASSERTGGAREKLFF. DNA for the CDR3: TGTGCCAGCAGCGAACGCACAGGGGGCGCGCGGGAAAAACTGTTTTTT.

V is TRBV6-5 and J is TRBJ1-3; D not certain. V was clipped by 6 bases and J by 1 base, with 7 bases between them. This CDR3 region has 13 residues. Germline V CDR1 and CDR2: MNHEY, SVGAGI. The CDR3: CASRELSGNTIYF. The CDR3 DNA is TGTGCCAGCAGAGAACTGTCTGGAAACACCATATATTTT.

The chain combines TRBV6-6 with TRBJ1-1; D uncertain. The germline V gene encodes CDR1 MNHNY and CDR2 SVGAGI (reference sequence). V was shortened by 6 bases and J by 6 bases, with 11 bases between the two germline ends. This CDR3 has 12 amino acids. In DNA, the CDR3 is TGTGCCAGCAGCGACTGGTTGCCTGAAGCTTTCTTT. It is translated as CASSDWLPEAFF.

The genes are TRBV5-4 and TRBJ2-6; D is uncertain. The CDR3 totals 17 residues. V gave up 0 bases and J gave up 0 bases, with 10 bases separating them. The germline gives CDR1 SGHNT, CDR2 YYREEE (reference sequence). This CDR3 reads CASSLAASLSGANVLTF. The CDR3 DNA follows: TGTGCCAGCAGCTTGGCCGCCAGCCTCTCTGGGGCCAACGTCCTGACTTTC.

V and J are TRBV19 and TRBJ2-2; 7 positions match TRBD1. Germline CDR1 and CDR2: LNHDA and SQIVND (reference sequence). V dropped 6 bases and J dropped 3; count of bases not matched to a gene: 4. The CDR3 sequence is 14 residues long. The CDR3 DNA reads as TGTGCCAGTAGGCAGGGGGACGACACCGGGGAGCTGTTTTTT. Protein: CASRQGDDTGELFF.

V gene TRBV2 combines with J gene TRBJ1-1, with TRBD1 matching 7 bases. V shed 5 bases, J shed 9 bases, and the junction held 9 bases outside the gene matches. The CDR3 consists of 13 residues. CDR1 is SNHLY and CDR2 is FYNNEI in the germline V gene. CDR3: CASSRRGTVKAFF. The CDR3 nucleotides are TGTGCCAGCAGTCGCAGGGGGACAGTGAAAGCTTTCTTT.

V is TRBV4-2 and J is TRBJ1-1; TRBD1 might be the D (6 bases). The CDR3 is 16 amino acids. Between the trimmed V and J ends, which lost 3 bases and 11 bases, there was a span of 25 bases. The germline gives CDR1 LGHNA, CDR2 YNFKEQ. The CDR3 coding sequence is TGTGCCAGCAGCCAGTTCGGACAGTCTTATAACCTTAGGGCTTTCTTT. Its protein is CASSQFGQSYNLRAFF.

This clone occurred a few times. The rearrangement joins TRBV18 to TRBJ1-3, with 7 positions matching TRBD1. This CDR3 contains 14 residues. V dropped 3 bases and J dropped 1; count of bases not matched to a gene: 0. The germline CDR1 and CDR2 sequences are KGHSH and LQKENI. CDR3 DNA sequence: TGTGCCAGCTCACCGACAGGGTCTGGAAACACCATATATTTT. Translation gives CASSPTGSGNTIYF.

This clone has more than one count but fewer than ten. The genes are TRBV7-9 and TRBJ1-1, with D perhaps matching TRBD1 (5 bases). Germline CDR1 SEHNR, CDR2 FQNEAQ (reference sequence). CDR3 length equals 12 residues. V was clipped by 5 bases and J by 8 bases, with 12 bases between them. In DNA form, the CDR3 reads TGTGCCAGCAGCCATAGGGGTGCGGAAGCTTTCTTT. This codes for CASSHRGAEAFF.

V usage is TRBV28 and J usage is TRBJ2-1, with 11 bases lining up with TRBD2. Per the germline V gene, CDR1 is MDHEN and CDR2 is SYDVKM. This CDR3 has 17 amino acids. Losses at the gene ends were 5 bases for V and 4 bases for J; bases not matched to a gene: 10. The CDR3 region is CASSIIQTSGIYNEQFF. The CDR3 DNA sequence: TGTGCCAGCAGTATAATCCAGACTAGCGGGATTTACAATGAGCAGTTCTTC.

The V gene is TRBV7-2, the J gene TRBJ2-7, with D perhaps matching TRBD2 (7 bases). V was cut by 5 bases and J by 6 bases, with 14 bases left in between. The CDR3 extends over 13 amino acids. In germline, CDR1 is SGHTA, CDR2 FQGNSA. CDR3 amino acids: CASSPAGAREQYF. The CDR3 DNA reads TGTGCCAGCAGCCCGGCGGGGGCTCGCGAGCAGTACTTC.

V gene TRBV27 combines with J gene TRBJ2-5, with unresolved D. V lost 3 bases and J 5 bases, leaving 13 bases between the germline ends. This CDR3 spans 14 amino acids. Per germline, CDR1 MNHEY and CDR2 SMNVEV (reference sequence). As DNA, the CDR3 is TGTGCCAGCAGTTTTCTGTCTAGGATGGAGACCCAGTACTTC. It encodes CASSFLSRMETQYF.

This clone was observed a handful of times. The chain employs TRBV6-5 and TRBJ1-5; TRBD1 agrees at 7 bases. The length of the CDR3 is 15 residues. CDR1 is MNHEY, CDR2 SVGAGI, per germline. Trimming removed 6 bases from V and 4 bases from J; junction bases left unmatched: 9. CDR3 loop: CASRKAGTANQPQHF. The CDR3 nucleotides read TGTGCCAGCAGGAAAGCCGGGACAGCTAATCAGCCCCAGCATTTT.

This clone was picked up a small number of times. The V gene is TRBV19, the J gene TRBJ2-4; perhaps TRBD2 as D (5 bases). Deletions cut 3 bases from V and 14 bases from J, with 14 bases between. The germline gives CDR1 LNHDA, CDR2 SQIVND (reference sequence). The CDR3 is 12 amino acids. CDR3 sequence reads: CASSIQRHREYF. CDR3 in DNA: TGTGCCAGTAGTATTCAGCGGCACCGAGAGTACTTC.

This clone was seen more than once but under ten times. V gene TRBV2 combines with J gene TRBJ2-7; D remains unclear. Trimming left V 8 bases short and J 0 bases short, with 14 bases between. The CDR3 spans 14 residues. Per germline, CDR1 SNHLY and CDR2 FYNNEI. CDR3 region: CASGSEYFSYEQYF. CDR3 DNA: TGTGCCAGCGGTTCCGAGTACTTCTCCTACGAGCAGTACTTC. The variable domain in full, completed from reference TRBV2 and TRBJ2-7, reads EPEVTQTPSHQVTQMGQEVILRCVPISNHLYFYWYRQILGQKVEFLVSFYNNEISEKSEIFDDQFSVERPDGSNFTLKIRSTKLEDSAMYFCASGSEYFSYEQYFGPGTRLTVT.

The CDR3 sequence is CASSLAIQPYYTGELFF. CDR3 sequence (DNA): TGTGCCAGCAGCTTGGCCATACAGCCCTATTACACCGGGGAGCTGTTTTTT. The chain couples TRBV5-6 to TRBJ2-2, with D hard to call. Per the germline V gene, CDR1 is SGHDT and CDR2 is YYEEEE. V lost 0 bases, J lost 3 bases, and 15 bases lay in between. This CDR3 has 17 amino acids.

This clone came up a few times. CDR3 DNA: TGTGCCAGCTCACGGGACAGGCAAGACTATGGCTACACCTTC. Translated: CASSRDRQDYGYTF. The chain couples TRBV18 to TRBJ1-2, with TRBD1 matching 8 bases. Germline CDR1 is KGHSH and CDR2 is LQKENI. This CDR3 contains 14 residues. V was clipped by 4 bases and J by 3 bases; unmatched bases: 4.

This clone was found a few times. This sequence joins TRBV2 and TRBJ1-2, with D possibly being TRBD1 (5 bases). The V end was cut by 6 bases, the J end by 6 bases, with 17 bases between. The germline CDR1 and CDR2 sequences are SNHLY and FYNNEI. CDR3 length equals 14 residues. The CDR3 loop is CASRQVLVADGYTF. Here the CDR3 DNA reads TGTGCCAGCAGACAGGTTCTAGTGGCAGATGGCTACACCTTC.

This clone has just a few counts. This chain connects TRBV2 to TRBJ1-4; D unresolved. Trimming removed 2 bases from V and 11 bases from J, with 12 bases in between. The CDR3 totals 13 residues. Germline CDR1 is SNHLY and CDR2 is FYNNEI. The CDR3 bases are TGTGCCAGCAGTGAACAGAATGAGTGGAAACTGTTTTTT. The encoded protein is CASSEQNEWKLFF.

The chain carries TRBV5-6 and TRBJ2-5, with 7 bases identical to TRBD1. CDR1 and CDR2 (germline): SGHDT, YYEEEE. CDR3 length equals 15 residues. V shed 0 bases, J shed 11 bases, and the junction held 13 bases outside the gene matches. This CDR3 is CASSLVAGGFGEQYF. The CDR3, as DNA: TGTGCCAGCAGCTTGGTGGCAGGGGGTTTCGGTGAGCAGTACTTC.

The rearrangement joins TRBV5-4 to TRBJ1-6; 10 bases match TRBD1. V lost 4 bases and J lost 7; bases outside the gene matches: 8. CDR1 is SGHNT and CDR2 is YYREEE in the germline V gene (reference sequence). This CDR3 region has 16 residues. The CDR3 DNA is TGTGCCAGCAGCCAAGAGCCGGGACAGGGGAATTCACCCCTCCACTTT. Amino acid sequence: CASSQEPGQGNSPLHF.